This entry lists 25 T cell receptor beta chains sequenced from one sample in a study of blood T cell repertoires in COVID-19 (dated by TCRdb to about 2020). The library was generated by the immunoSEQ multiplex PCR assay. TCRdb stores this immuneACCESS table with in-frame sequences only. Part of the clones is absent; in the studies checked, under half of the shortfall reflects unresolved V genes, and no reason is known for the rest. Present in this sample are roughly 300,000 clones, around 85% of which were seen just once. Together, the top ten hold more than 6% of the sample. Sequencing used peripheral blood. The receptors here all came from a human donor in a cohort sampled during active COVID-19.

This rearrangement joins TRBV7-8 to TRBJ2-7; 9 positions match TRBD1. Germline trimming cut 5 bases from V and 3 bases from J; bases unmatched to any gene: 8. CDR1 SGHVS and CDR2 FQNEAQ come from the germline V gene. This CDR3 comprises 15 residues. In DNA form, the CDR3 reads TGTGCCAGCAGCGAAACCGGGACAGGGTGCTACGAGCAGTACTTC. Amino acid sequence: CASSETGTGCYEQYF.

The rearrangement uses TRBV19 and TRBJ2-5; D may be TRBD2 (5 bases). Trimming took off 0 bases at V and 3 bases at J, with 11 bases between the two ends. The length of the CDR3 is 15 residues. Germline lookup yields CDR1 LNHDA and CDR2 SQIVND (reference sequence). DNA for the CDR3: TGTGCCAGTAGTATAGATAGCGACCCCGAAGAGACCCAGTACTTC. Translation gives CASSIDSDPEETQYF.

The gene calls are TRBV18 and TRBJ2-2, with 10 nucleotides matching TRBD1. The CDR3 consists of 16 residues. The J segment lost 4 bases and the V segment lost 3 bases, leaving 5 bases of the junction unmatched. Germline V gene lookup returns CDR1 KGHSH and CDR2 LQKENI. Here the CDR3 reads CASSPTGGSSTGELFF. The CDR3, as DNA: TGTGCCAGCTCACCGACAGGGGGCTCGAGCACCGGGGAGCTGTTTTTT.

In regard to this clone: The identical CDR3 is also encoded by other nucleotide sequences in the sample. The rearrangement links TRBV5-1 to TRBJ2-5; 10 nucleotides line up with TRBD1. The V gene end was trimmed by 3 bases and the J gene end by 4 bases; junction bases not matched to a gene: 3. Germline V gene sequence: CDR1 SGHRS, CDR2 YFSETQ. CDR3 length: 14 amino acids. The CDR3 loop is CASSSGQGSETQYF. The CDR3 DNA sequence: TGCGCCAGCAGCTCGGGACAGGGGTCAGAGACCCAGTACTTC.

The J gene is TRBJ1-2, the V gene TRBV3-1 (or the pseudogene TRBV3-2); D remains unclear. V was cut by 1 base and J by 1 base, with 10 bases left in between. Germline V gene sequence: CDR1 LGHDT, CDR2 YNNKEL (reference sequence). The length of the CDR3 is 15 residues. CDR3 DNA sequence: TGTGCCAGCAGCCAAGGTCCAGCGGGTAACTATGGCTACACCTTC. It codes for CASSQGPAGNYGYTF.

The chain combines TRBV30 with TRBJ1-2; 7 nucleotides align to TRBD1. V was clipped by 1 base and J by 4 bases; unmatched bases: 6. CDR1 is GTSNPN and CDR2 is SVGIG in the germline V gene (reference sequence). The CDR3 is 14 residues long. The CDR3 reads CAWSALGQVYGYTF. The CDR3 DNA reads as TGTGCCTGGAGTGCCCTTGGACAGGTCTATGGCTACACCTTC.

The chain employs TRBV23-1 and TRBJ2-2; a weak D match, TRBD1 (5 bases). TRBV23-1 is known as an ORF, though its function is uncertain. This CDR3 is 16 amino acids long. Trimming cost V 3 bases and J 3 bases, with 14 bases left between them. CDR3 region: CASSHSGRKDTGELFF. The CDR3 nucleotides read TGCGCCAGCAGTCATTCAGGGCGAAAGGACACCGGGGAGCTGTTTTTT.

The V and J genes are TRBV6-4 and TRBJ1-3; D gene unclear. The ends were cut back, 2 bases at V and 15 bases at J, with 11 bases in the middle. Germline values: CDR1 MRHNA, CDR2 SNTAGT. This CDR3 is 11 amino acids long. This chain's CDR3 is CASSDVGVEYF. In nucleotides, the CDR3 is TGTGCCAGCAGTGACGTGGGCGTAGAATATTTT.

This chain joins TRBV5-1 and TRBJ2-1; 8 bases align to TRBD1. J lost 0 bases, V lost 0 bases, and 11 bases had no gene match. Germline assignment: CDR1 SGHRS and CDR2 YFSETQ. This CDR3 has 19 amino acids. This CDR3 reads CASSLARQGIYGSYNEQFF. Here the CDR3 DNA reads TGCGCCAGCAGCTTGGCCCGACAGGGGATTTATGGCTCCTACAATGAGCAGTTCTTC.

The rearrangement links TRBV3-1 (or the pseudogene TRBV3-2) to TRBJ2-3; the match to TRBD2 covers 9 bases. With V trimmed by 6 bases and J by 6 bases, 7 bases remained unmatched. This CDR3 contains 14 residues. Germline V gene lookup returns CDR1 LGHDT and CDR2 YNNKEL (reference sequence). The CDR3 reads CASRRGGVFDTQYF. The CDR3 DNA reads TGTGCCAGCAGACGCGGGGGGGTTTTCGATACGCAGTATTTT.

The genes are TRBV7-6 and TRBJ1-4; TRBD1 matches at 8 bases. Unmatched junction bases numbered 9, after V lost 5 bases and J lost 7 bases. The CDR3 is made up of 15 amino acids. Germline assignment: CDR1 SGHVS and CDR2 FNYEAQ. The CDR3 coding sequence is TGTGCCAGCAGCCCTCTGGACAGGGAAGGTGAAAAACTGTTTTTT. It specifies CASSPLDREGEKLFF. The whole variable domain, remainder taken from reference TRBV7-6 and TRBJ1-4, is GAGVSQSPRYKVTKRGQDVALRCDPISGHVSLYWYRQALGQGPEFLTYFNYEAQQDKSGLPNDRFSAERPEGSISTLTIQRTEQRDSAMYRCASSPLDREGEKLFFGSGTQLSVL.

V is TRBV10-3 and J is TRBJ2-4, with a weak D call TRBD1 (5 bases). CDR3 length: 19 amino acids. The germline CDR1 and CDR2 sequences are ENHRY and SYGVKD. V was shortened by 0 bases and J by 1 base, with 19 bases between the two germline ends. CDR3: CAISESTLIGVVAKNIQYF. The CDR3 nucleotides are TGTGCCATCAGTGAGTCGACTCTAATAGGGGTAGTGGCCAAAAACATTCAGTACTTC.

This clone was found once. The V gene is TRBV6-5, the J gene TRBJ1-6; 7 bases line up with TRBD1. The CDR3 spans 14 residues. J was trimmed by 13 bases and V by 6 bases; bases with no gene match: 12. The germline CDR1 and CDR2 sequences are MNHEY and SVGAGI. In DNA form, the CDR3 reads TGTGCCAGCAGCACTAGGACAGGTCCGCCGCCCCTCCACTTT. Translating gives CASSTRTGPPPLHF.

To note about this clone: Other DNA sequences in the same sample also yield this CDR3. V usage is TRBV9 and J usage is TRBJ1-1; D is ambiguous. The CDR3 has 13 residues. CDR1 SGDLS and CDR2 YYNGEE come from the germline V gene. Trimming took 0 bases from V and 0 from J, leaving 3 bases between them. The CDR3 coding sequence is TGTGCCAGCAGCGTAGGTATGAACACTGAAGCTTTCTTT. Amino acids: CASSVGMNTEAFF. The whole variable domain, filled in from reference TRBV9 and TRBJ1-1, reads DSGVTQTPKHLITATGQRVTLRCSPRSGDLSVYWYQQSLDQGLQFLIQYYNGEERAKGNILERFSAQQFPDLHSELNLSSLELGDSALYFCASSVGMNTEAFFGQGTRLTVV.

This chain uses TRBV18 with TRBJ1-1; no clear D. The CDR3 runs to 15 residues. Trimming removed 0 bases from V and 8 bases from J, with 16 bases in between. CDR1 KGHSH and CDR2 LQKENI come from the germline V gene. The CDR3: CASSPPNGVPLEAFF. The CDR3 coding sequence is TGTGCCAGCTCACCACCGAACGGGGTACCTCTGGAAGCTTTCTTT.

This chain connects TRBV6-5 to TRBJ2-1; tentatively, D is TRBD1 (6 bases). The CDR3 loop spans 15 amino acids. Trimming pared 6 bases from V and 5 bases from J, leaving 17 bases between. Germline CDR1 MNHEY, CDR2 SVGAGI. The CDR3 coding sequence is TGTGCCAGCAGGTTCCACCCCGGGACAAACAATGAGCAGTTCTTC. Amino acids: CASRFHPGTNNEQFF.

CDR3 sequence reads: CASRQDFMNTEAFF. The CDR3, as DNA: TGCGCCAGCCGCCAGGATTTTATGAACACTGAAGCTTTCTTT. The rearrangement links TRBV10-2 to TRBJ1-1, with D uncertain. The length of the CDR3 is 14 residues. V was trimmed by 8 bases and J by 0 bases, leaving 13 bases between them. Germline V gene sequence: CDR1 WSHSY, CDR2 SAAADI.

The genes are TRBV4-2 and TRBJ1-1, with TRBD1 matching over 9 bases. V was pared by 3 bases and J by 4 bases, with 3 bases of the junction left unmatched. CDR1 is LGHNA and CDR2 is YNFKEQ in the germline V gene. This CDR3 spans 14 amino acids. CDR3 sequence (DNA): TGTGCCAGCAGCCAGACAGGGGGGGTCACTGAAGCTTTCTTT. Translated: CASSQTGGVTEAFF.

This clone has only one observation. The chain is built from TRBV6-1 and TRBJ2-3; D is unresolved. The CDR3 is 14 residues long. Germline CDR1 is MNHNS and CDR2 is SASEGT. V lost 0 bases, J lost 4 bases, and 8 bases lay in between. Written as DNA, the CDR3 is TGTGCCAGCAGTGAAGCGTTCTCTGCAGATACGCAGTATTTT. Its translation is CASSEAFSADTQYF.

This sequence joins TRBV30 and TRBJ1-5, with D uncertain. The CDR3 loop spans 13 amino acids. Per germline, CDR1 GTSNPN and CDR2 SVGIG (reference sequence). V lost 5 bases, J lost 4 bases, and 12 bases lay in between. The CDR3 DNA sequence: TGTGCCTGGGAGAAGGAGGCAAATCAGCCCCAGCATTTT. Amino acids: CAWEKEANQPQHF. Full variable domain (rest looked up from reference TRBV30 and TRBJ1-5): SQTIHQWPATLVQPVGSPLSLECTVEGTSNPNLYWYRQAAGRGLQLLFYSVGIGQISSEVPQNLSASRPQDRQFILSSKKLLLSDSGFYLCAWEKEANQPQHFGDGTRLSIL.

This clone appeared once. J is TRBJ1-4 and V is TRBV30; D unresolved. Trimming pared 0 bases from V and 5 bases from J, leaving 7 bases between. The length of the CDR3 is 13 residues. In germline, CDR1 is GTSNPN, CDR2 SVGIG (reference sequence). This CDR3 reads CAWSVARNEKLFF. The CDR3 DNA reads as TGTGCCTGGAGTGTTGCTAGGAATGAAAAACTGTTTTTT.

A note on this clone: Other DNA sequences in the sample encode the same CDR3. This rearrangement joins TRBV7-9 to TRBJ2-7; D not resolved. Trimming left V 2 bases short and J 1 base short, with 6 bases between. Germline V lookup: CDR1 SEHNR, CDR2 FQNEAQ (reference sequence). The CDR3 loop spans 13 amino acids. CDR3 DNA: TGTGCCAGCAGCTTAAGAGGTTCCTACGAGCAGTACTTC. It yields the protein CASSLRGSYEQYF.

The chain uses TRBV6-1 and TRBJ1-6, with D unresolved. The CDR3 sequence is 16 residues long. Germline V CDR1 and CDR2: MNHNS, SASEGT. Trimming took 4 bases from V and 12 from J, leaving 22 bases between them. This chain's CDR3 is CASSGIFLRQNEPLHF. The DNA for the CDR3 is TGTGCCAGCAGTGGAATCTTCCTGCGGCAGAATGAACCCCTCCACTTT.

The chain is built from TRBV24-1 and TRBJ2-5; TRBD2 agrees at 7 bases. V gave up 5 bases and J gave up 3 bases; unmatched junction bases: 5. Germline CDR1 KGHDR, CDR2 SFDVKD. The CDR3 has 14 residues. This CDR3 reads CATSGSAGKETQYF. CDR3 DNA sequence: TGTGCCACCAGTGGTTCAGCGGGAAAAGAGACCCAGTACTTC.

V usage is TRBV12-3 or TRBV12-4 and J usage is TRBJ1-2, with a weak D call TRBD1 (5 bases). V was pared by 5 bases and J by 12 bases, with 13 bases between. The CDR3 spans 11 residues. The CDR3 coding sequence is TGTGCCAGCAGTCAAGGGACTCCCCACACCTTC. Encoded protein: CASSQGTPHTF.